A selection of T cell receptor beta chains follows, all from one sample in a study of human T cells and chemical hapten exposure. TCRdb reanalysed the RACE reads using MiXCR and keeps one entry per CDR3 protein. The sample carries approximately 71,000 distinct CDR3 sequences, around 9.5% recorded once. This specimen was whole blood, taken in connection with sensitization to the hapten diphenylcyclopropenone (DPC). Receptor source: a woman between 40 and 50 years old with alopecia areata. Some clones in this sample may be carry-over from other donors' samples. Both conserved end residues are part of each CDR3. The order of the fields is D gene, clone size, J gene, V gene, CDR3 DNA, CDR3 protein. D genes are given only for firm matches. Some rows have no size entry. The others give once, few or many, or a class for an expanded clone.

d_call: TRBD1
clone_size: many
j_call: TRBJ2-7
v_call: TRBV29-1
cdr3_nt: TGCAGCCCGGGACAGGGTCCCTACGAGCAGTACTTC
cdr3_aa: CSPGQGPYEQYF

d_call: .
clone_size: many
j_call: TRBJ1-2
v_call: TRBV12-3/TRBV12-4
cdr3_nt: TGTGCCAGCAGTCCTGAACGGGGGGAGTACTATGGCTACACCTTC
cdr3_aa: CASSPERGEYYGYTF

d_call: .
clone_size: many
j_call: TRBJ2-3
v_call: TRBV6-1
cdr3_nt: TGTGCCAGCAGTGTGAGACAAGCAGATACGCAGTATTTT
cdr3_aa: CASSVRQADTQYF

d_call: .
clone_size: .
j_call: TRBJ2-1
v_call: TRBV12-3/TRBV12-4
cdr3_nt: TGTGCCAGCAGTTTACGGGGGGCCGCCTACAATGAGCAGTTCTTC
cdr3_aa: CASSLRGAAYNEQFF

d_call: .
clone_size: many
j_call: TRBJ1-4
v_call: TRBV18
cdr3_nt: TGTGCCAGCTCCGAGGACCTTTCTAATGAAAAACTGTTTTTT
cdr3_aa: CASSEDLSNEKLFF

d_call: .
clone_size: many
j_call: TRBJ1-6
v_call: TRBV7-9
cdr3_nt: TGTGCCAGCAGCTTGGCCGAGAATTCACCCCTCCACTTT
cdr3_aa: CASSLAENSPLHF

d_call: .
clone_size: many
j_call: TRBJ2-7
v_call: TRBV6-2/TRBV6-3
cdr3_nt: TGTGCCAGTTCACCCAACCTGGGAACCTACGAGCAGTACTTC
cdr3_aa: CASSPNLGTYEQYF

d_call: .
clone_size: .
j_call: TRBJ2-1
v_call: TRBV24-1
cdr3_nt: TGTGCCACCAGTCCTAGGGGTGGGGGTTCGCAGTTCTTC
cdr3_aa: CATSPRGGGSQFF

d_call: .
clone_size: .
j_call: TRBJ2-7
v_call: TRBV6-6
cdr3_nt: TGTGCCAGCAGTTACAAGGTTACGAACCACGAGCAGTACTTC
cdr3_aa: CASSYKVTNHEQYF

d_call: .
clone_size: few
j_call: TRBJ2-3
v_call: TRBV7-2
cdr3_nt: TGTGCCAGCAGCCCGATGAACACAGATACGCAGTATTTT
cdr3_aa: CASSPMNTDTQYF

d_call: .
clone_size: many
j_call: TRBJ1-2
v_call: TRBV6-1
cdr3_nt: TGTGCCAGCAGTGAAGTTGGACAACCCTCGCAGGGCTACACCTTC
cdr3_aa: CASSEVGQPSQGYTF

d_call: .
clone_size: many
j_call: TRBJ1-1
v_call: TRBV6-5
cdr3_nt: TGTGCCAGCAGTTACCGCGGACGGCCCGAAGCTTTCTTT
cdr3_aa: CASSYRGRPEAFF

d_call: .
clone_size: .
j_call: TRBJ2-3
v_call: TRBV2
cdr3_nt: TGTGCCAGCAGTGAGATAGTTACAGATACGCAGTATTTT
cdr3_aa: CASSEIVTDTQYF

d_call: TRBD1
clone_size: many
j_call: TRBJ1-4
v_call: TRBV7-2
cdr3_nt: TGTGCCAGCAGCTCGGACAGGGGAAGGGTTGAAAAACTGTTTTTT
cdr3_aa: CASSSDRGRVEKLFF

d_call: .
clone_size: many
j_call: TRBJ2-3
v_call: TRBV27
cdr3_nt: TGTGCCAGCAGTTCCAGGGTTGCTAGCACAGATACGCAGTATTTT
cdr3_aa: CASSSRVASTDTQYF

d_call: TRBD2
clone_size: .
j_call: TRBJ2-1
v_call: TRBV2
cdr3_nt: TGTGCCAGCAGTGAAGCAGCTAGCGGGGAGTACAATGAGCAGTTCTTC
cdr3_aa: CASSEAASGEYNEQFF

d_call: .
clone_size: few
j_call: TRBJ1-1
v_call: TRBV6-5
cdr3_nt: TGTGCCGGGAGGGACATGAACACTGAAGCTTTCTTT
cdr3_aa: CAGRDMNTEAFF

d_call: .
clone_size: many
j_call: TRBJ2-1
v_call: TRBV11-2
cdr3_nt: TGTGCCAGCAGCTTAGGGGACTTCACCTACAATGAGCAGTTCTTC
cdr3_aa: CASSLGDFTYNEQFF

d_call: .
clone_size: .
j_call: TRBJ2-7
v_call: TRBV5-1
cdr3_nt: TGCGCCAGCAGCTTGGAGGGGAGCTCCTACGAGCAGTACTTC
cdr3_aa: CASSLEGSSYEQYF

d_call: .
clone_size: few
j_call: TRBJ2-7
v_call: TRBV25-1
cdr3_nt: TGTGCCAGCAGTCCTTACAGGGAGTCCTACGAGCAGTACTTC
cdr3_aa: CASSPYRESYEQYF

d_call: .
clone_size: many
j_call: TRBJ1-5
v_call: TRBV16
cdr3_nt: TGTGCCAGCAGCCAATCTTTAACGGGGAGCCAGCCCCAGCATTTT
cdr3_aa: CASSQSLTGSQPQHF

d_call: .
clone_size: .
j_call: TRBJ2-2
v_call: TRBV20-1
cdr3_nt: TGCAGTGCTAGGGCGTCCGGGGAGCTGTTTTTT
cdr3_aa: CSARASGELFF

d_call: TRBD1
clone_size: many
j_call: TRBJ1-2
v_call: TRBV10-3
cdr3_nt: TGTGCCATCAGGGATGACAGGGGAAGTGGCTACACCTTC
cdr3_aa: CAIRDDRGSGYTF

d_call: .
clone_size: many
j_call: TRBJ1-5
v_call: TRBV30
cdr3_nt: TGTGCCTGGAGTGGGGACTGGGGCAATCAGCCCCAGCATTTT
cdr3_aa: CAWSGDWGNQPQHF

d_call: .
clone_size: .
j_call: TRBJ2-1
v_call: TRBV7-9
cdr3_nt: TGTGCCAGCAGCTTGGGCTTCAGGGAGGAGTTCTTC
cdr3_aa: CASSLGFREEFF

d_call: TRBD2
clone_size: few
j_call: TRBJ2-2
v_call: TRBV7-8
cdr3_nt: TGTGCCAGCACCCTCGGAGGAGCGGGGTCGTACACCGGGGAGCTGTTTTTT
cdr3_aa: CASTLGGAGSYTGELFF

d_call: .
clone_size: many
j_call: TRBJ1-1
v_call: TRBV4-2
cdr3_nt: TGTGCCAGCAGCCAAGATCAAGGTGGGACTGAAGCTTTCTTT
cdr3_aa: CASSQDQGGTEAFF

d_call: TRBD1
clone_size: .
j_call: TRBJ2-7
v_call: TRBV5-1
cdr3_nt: TGCGCCAGCAGCTCACGGGATGGGACAGGGTACTACGAGCAGTACTTC
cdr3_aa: CASSSRDGTGYYEQYF

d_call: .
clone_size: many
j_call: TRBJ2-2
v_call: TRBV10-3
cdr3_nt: TGTGCCATCAGTGAGTCGTCGGGGTCAGATCACACCGGGGAGCTGTTTTTT
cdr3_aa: CAISESSGSDHTGELFF

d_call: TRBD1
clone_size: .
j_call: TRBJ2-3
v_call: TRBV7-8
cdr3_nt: TGTGCCAGCAGCTTACCTAGGGGGCAAAGCACAGATACGCAGTATTTT
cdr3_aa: CASSLPRGQSTDTQYF

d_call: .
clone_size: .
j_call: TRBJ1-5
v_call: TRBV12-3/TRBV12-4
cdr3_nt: TGTGCCAGCAGTTCACAGGGCCGGGGCAATCAGCCCCAGCATTTT
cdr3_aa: CASSSQGRGNQPQHF

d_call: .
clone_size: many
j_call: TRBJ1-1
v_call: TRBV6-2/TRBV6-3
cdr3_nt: TGTGCCAGCAGTTACGTGGGGACTGAAGCTTTCTTT
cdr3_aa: CASSYVGTEAFF

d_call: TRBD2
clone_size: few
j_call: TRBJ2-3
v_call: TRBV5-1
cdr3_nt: TGCGCCAGCAGCTCCGCGGGGGTCACAGATACGCAGTATTTT
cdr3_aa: CASSSAGVTDTQYF

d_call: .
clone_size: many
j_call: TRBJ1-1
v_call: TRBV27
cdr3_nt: TGTGCCAGCAGTCCGGGGGGTATGAACACTGAAGCTTTCTTT
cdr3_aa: CASSPGGMNTEAFF

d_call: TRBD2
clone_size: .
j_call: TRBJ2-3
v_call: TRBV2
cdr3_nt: TGTGCCAGCCGAGTGATGGCGGGGGGGACAGATACGCAGTATTTT
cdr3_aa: CASRVMAGGTDTQYF

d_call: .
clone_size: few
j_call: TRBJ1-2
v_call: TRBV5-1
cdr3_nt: TGCGCCAGCAGCTTGGCCGGACAGACCGTCTATGGCTACACCTTC
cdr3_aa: CASSLAGQTVYGYTF

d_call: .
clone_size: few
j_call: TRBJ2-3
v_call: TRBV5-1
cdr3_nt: TGCGCCAGCAGCGCGATGACCTCTTCACCCACAGATACGCAGTATTTT
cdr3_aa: CASSAMTSSPTDTQYF

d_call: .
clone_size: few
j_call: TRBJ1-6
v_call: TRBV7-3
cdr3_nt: TGTGCCAGCAGCTTAAATCCACCACCCAGGAGTTCACCCCTCCACTTT
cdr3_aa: CASSLNPPPRSSPLHF

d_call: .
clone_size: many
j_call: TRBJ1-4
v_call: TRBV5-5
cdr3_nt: TGTGCCAGCAGCTTTTTGAGTGAAAATGAAAAACTGTTTTTT
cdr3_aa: CASSFLSENEKLFF

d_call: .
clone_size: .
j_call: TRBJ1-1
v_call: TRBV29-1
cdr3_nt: TGCAGCGTTGGAGGGGAGTTCATGAACACTGAAGCTTTCTTT
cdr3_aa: CSVGGEFMNTEAFF

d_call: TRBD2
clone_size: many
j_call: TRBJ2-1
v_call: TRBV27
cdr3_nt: TGTGCCAGCAAACGAAGCGGGGGACCCAGCTCTGAGCAGTTCTTC
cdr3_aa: CASKRSGGPSSEQFF

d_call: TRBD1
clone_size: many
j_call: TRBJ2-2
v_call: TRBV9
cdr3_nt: TGTGCCAGCAGCCAACAGGGGGCGAACACCGGGGAGCTGTTTTTT
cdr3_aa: CASSQQGANTGELFF

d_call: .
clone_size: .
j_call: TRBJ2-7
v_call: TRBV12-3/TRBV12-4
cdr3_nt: TGTGCCAGCAGTTTGTTCGCGTGGCGGGACTCCTACGAGCAGTACTTC
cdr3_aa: CASSLFAWRDSYEQYF

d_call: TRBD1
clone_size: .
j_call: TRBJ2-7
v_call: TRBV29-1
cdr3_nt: TGCAGCTTCGGGACAGGCTACGAGCAGTACTTC
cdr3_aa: CSFGTGYEQYF

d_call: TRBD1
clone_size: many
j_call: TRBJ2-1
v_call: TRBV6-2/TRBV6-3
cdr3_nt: TGTGCCAGCATTGAGGACAGGGCGCATCTTGAGCAGTTCTTC
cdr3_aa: CASIEDRAHLEQFF

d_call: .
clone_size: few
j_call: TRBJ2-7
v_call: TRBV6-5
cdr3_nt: TGTGCCAGCAGTTACAACAGGATAAACGCCTACGAGCAGTACTTC
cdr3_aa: CASSYNRINAYEQYF

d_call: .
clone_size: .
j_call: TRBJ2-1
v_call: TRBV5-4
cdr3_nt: TGTGCCAGCAGCACGGTATACGGGGGCACCCACAATGAGCAGTTCTTC
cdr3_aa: CASSTVYGGTHNEQFF

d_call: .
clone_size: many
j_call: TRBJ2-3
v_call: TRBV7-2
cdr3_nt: TGTGCCAGCAGCTTAGCGCGGGACTTGGCAGATACGCAGTATTTT
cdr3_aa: CASSLARDLADTQYF

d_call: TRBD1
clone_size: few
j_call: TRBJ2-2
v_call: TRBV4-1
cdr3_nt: TGCGCCAGCAGCCTGGGACAGGGGAAAGGGGAGCTGTTTTTT
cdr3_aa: CASSLGQGKGELFF